This T cell receptor beta chain was sequenced during a study of metastatic and nonmetastatic thyroid tumors. Under the authors' procedure: CDR3 was compared across clinicopathological groups, and the resulting differences were used to build a distant-metastasis classifier for papillary thyroid cancer. Using MiXCR, TCRdb re-called clones from the PCR reads. TCRdb, not the authors, supplied the V and J calls. In the table there are tens of thousands of clones, under 15% of which are singletons. Patients underwent thyroid surgery, and none had received any treatment before it. This clone was observed many times. The sample comprised tumor tissue. This TCR derives from a female donor with papillary thyroid cancer or a benign thyroid nodule (not recorded which). Some clones in this sample may be carry-over from other donors' samples.

CDR3 amino acids: CASKWREVVGSTDTQYF. In DNA, the CDR3 is TGTGCCAGCAAGTGGCGGGAGGTAGTTGGTAGCACAGATACGCAGTATTTT. The chain has TRBV6-1 and TRBJ2-3; TRBD2 agrees at 8 bases. V gave up 7 bases and J gave up 0 bases; unmatched junction bases: 12. CDR1 MNHNS and CDR2 SASEGT come from the germline V gene. The CDR3 has 17 amino acids.